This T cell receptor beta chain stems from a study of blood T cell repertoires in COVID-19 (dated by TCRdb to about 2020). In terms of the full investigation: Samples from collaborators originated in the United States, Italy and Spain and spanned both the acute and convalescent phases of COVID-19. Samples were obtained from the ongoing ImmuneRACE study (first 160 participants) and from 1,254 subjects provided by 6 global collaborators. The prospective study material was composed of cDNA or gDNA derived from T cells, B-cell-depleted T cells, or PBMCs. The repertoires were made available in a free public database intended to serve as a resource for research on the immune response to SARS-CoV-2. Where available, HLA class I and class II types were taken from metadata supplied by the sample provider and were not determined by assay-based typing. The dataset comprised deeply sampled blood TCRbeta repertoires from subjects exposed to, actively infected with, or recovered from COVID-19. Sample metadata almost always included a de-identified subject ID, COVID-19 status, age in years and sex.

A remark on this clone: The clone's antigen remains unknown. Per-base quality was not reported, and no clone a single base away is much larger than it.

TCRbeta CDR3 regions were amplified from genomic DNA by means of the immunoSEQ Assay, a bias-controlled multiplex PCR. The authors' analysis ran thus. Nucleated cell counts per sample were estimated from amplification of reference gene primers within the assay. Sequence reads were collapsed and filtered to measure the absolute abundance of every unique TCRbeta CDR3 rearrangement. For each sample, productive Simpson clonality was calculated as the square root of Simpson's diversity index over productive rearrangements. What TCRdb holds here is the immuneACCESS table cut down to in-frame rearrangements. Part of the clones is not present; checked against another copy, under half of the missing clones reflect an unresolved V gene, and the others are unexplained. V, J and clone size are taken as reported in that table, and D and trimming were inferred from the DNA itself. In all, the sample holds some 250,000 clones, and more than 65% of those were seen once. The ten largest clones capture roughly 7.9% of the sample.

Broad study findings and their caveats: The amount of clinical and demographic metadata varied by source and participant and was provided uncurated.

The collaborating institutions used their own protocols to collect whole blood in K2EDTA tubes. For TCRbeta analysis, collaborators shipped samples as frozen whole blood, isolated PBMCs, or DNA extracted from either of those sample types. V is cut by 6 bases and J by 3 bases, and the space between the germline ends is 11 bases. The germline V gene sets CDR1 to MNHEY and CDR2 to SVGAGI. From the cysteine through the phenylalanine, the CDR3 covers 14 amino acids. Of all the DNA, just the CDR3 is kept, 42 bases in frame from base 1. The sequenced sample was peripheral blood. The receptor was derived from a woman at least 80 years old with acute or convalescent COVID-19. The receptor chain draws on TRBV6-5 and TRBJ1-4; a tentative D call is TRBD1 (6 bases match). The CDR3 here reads CASSPQGANEKLFF. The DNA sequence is TGTGCCAGCAGCCCACAGGGCGCTAATGAAAAACTGTTTTTT.